This T cell receptor beta chain was retrieved from a study of T cell responses to AZD1222 COVID-19 vaccine. Broader study findings: Sampling that yielded the repertoires occurred only after the peak T cell response. Donors in the cohort were predominantly white British and more often female, and clonal diversity was possibly underestimated.

The table came from immunoSEQ multiplex PCR; TCRdb's copy has only in-frame clones and leaves some out. This sample has about 150,000 clones, with roughly 88% found just once. This clone came up once. Antigen specificity is unknown. Looked up from germline, CDR1 is SGHAT and CDR2 is FQNNGV. V dropped 5 bases and J dropped 0 bases, with 20 bases sitting between them. The CDR3 runs to 19 residues. This receptor was identified in an adult in good health. The input for sequencing was peripheral blood, taken on day 0 of AZD1222 vaccination. The V gene is TRBV11-2, the J gene TRBJ1-6, with D possibly matching TRBD1 (5 bases). The CDR3 DNA is TGTGCCAGCAGCCGGGACTGGGCTCCGAAGAGCTCCTATAATTCACCCCTCCACTTT. Translated, it gives CASSRDWAPKSSYNSPLHF.